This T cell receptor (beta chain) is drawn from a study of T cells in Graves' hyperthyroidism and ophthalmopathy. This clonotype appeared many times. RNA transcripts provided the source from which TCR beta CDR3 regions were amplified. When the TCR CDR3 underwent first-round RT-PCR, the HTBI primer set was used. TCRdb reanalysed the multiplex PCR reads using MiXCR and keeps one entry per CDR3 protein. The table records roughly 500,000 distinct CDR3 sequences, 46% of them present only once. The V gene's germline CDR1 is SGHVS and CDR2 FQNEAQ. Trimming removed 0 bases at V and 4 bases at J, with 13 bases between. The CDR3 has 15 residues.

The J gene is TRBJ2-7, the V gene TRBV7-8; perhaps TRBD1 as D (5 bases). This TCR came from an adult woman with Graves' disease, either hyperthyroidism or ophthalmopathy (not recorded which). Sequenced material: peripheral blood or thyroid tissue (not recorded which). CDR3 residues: CASSLARQGRYEQYF. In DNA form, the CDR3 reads TGTGCCAGCAGCTTAGCTCGGCAGGGAAGGTACGAGCAGTACTTC.